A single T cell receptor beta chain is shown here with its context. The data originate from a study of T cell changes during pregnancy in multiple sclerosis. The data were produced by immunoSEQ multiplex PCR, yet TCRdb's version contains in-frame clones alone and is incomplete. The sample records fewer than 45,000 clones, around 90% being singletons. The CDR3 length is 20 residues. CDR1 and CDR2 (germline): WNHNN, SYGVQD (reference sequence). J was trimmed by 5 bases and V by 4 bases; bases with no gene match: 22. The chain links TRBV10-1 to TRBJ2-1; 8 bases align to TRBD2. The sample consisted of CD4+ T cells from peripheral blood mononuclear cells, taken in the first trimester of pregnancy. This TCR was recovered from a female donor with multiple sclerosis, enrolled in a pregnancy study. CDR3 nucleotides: TGCGCCAGCAGTGTGGGGAACAAAAGCGGGAGTAGGGGGGCTAACAATGAGCAGTTCTTC. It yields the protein CASSVGNKSGSRGANNEQFF.